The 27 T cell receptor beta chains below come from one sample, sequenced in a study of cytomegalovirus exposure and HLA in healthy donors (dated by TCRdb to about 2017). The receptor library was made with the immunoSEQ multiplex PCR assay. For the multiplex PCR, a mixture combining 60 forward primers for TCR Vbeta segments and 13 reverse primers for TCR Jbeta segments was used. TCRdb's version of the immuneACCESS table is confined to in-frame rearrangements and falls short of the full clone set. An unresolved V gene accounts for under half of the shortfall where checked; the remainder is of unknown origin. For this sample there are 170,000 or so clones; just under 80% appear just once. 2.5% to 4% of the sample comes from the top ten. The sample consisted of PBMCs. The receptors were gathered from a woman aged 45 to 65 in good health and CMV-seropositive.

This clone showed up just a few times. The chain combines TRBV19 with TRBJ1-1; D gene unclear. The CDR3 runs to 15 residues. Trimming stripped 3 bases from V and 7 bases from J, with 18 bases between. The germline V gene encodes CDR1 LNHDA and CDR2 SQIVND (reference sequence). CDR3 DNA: TGTGCCAGTAGTATCCGACCAGATTCCCTAGTTGAAGCTTTCTTT. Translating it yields CASSIRPDSLVEAFF.

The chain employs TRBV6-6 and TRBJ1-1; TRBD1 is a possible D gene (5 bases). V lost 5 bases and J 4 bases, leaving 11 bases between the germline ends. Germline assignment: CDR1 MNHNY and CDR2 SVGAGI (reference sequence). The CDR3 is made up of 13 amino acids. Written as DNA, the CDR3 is TGTGCCAGCAGTCCCTCAAGGGGCACTGAAGCTTTCTTT. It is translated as CASSPSRGTEAFF.

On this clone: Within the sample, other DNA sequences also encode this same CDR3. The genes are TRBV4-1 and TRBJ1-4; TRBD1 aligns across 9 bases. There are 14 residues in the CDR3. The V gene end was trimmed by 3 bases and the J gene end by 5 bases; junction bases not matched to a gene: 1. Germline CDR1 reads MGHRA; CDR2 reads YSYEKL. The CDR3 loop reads CASSQGTGNEKLFF. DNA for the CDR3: TGCGCCAGCAGCCAGGGGACAGGGAATGAAAAACTGTTTTTT.

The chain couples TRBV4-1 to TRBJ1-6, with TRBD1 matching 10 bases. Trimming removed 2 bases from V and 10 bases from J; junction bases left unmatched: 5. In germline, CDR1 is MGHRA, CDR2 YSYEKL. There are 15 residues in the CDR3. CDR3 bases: TGCGCCAGCAGCCAATTTTTGACAGGGGGCTCACCCCTCCACTTT. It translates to CASSQFLTGGSPLHF.

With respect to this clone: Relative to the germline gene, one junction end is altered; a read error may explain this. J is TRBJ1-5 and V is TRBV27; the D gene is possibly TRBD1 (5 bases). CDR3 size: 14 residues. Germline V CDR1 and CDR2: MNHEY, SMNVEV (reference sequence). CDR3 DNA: TGTGCCAGCAGTTTAGGCGACAGCAGTCAGCCCCAGCATTTT. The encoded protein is CASSLGDSSQPQHF.

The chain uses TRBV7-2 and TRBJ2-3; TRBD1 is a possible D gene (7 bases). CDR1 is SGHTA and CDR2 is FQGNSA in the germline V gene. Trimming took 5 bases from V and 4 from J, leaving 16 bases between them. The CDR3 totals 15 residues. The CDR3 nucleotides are TGTGCCAGCAGCCCCGGAGGGACAGCGGCAGATACGCAGTATTTT. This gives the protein CASSPGGTAADTQYF.

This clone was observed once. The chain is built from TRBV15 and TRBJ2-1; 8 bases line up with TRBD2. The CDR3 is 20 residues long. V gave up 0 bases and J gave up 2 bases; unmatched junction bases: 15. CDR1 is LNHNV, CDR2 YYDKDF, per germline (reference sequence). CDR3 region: CATSRDPPTLLAEAYNEQFF. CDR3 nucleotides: TGTGCCACCAGCAGAGATCCCCCAACCTTACTAGCGGAGGCCTACAATGAGCAGTTCTTC.

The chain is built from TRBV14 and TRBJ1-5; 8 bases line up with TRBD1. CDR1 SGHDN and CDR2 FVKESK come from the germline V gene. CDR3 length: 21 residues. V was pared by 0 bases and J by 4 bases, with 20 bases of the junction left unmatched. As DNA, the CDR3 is TGTGCCAGCAGCCAAGATTGGGTACCGATGGGCAGGGGGCTAGGAAATCAGCCCCAGCATTTT. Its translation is CASSQDWVPMGRGLGNQPQHF.

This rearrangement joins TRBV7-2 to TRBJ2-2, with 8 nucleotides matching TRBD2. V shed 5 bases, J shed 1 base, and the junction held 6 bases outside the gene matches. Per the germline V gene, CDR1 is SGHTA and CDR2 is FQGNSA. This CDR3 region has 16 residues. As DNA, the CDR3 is TGTGCCAGCAGCCCTACCCGGGGGGGGAACACCGGGGAGCTGTTTTTT. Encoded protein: CASSPTRGGNTGELFF.

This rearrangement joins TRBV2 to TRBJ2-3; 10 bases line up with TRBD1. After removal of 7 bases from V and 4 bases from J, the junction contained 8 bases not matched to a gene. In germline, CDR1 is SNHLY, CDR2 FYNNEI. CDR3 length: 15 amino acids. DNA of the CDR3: TGTGCCAGCAATCGGGACAGGGGTGGGGCAGATACGCAGTATTTT. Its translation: CASNRDRGGADTQYF.

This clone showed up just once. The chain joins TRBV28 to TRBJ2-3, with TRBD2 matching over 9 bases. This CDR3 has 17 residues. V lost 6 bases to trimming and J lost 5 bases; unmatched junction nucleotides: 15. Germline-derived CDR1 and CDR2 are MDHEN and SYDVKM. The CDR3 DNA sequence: TGTGCCAGCAGGGAGGGTAGGATAGCGGGAGTAGGAGATACGCAGTATTTT. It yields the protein CASREGRIAGVGDTQYF.

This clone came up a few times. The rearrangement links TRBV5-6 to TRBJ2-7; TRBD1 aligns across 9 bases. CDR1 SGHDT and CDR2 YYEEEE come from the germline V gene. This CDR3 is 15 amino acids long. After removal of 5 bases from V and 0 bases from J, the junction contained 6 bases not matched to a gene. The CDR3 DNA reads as TGTGCCAGCAGGAACAGGGGGCTTCTCTCCTACGAGCAGTACTTC. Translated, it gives CASRNRGLLSYEQYF.

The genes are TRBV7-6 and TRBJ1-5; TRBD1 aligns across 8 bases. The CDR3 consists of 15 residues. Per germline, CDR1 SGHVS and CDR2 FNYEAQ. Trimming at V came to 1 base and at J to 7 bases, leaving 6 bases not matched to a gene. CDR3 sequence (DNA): TGTGCCAGCAGCTTAGACGGACAGGGCGGCCAGCCCCAGCATTTT. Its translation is CASSLDGQGGQPQHF.

The CDR3 DNA reads as TGTGCCAGCAGCTCGTGGAGGGGAAAAGAGACCCAGTACTTC. Encoded protein: CASSSWRGKETQYF. The J gene is TRBJ2-5, the V gene TRBV7-2, with D possibly matching TRBD2 (6 bases). Germline CDR1 reads SGHTA; CDR2 reads FQGNSA. Trimming removed 4 bases at V and 3 bases at J, with 12 bases between. The CDR3 is made up of 14 amino acids.

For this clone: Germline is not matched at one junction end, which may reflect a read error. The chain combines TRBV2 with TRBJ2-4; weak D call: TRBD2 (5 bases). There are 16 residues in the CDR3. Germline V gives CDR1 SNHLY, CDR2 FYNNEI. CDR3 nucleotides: TGTGCCAGCAGTGCGGAAGGCCGGGGAGCCAAAAACAGTCAGTACTTC. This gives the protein CASSAEGRGAKNSQYF. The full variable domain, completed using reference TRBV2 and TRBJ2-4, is EPEVTQTPSHQVTQMGQEVILRCVPISNHLYFYWYRQILGQKVEFLVSFYNNEISEKSEIFDDQFSVERPDGSNFTLKIRSTKLEDSAMYFCASSAEGRGAKNSQYFGAGTRLSVL.

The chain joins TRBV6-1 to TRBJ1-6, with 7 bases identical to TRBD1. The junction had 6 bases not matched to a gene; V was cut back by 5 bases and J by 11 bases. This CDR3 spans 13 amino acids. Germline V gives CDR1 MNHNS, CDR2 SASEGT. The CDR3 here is CASSRPGGTPLHF. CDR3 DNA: TGTGCCAGCAGTAGACCAGGGGGTACACCCCTCCACTTT.

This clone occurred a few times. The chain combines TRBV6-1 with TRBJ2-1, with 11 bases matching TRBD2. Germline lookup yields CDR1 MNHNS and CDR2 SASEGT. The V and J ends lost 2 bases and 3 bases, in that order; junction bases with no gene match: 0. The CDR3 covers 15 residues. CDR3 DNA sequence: TGTGCCAGCAGTGAACTAGCGGGAGGCTACAATGAGCAGTTCTTC. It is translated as CASSELAGGYNEQFF.

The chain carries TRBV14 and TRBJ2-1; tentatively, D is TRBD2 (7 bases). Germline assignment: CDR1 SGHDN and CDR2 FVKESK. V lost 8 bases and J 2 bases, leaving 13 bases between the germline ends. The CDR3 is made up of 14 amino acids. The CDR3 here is CASQPGGPYNEQFF. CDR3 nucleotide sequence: TGTGCCAGCCAGCCGGGGGGCCCCTACAATGAGCAGTTCTTC.

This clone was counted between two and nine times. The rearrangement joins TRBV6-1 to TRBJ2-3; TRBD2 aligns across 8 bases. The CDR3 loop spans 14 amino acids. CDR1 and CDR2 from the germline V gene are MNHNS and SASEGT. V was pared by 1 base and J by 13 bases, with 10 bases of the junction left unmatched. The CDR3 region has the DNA TGTGCCAGCAGTGAAGGGGGACTAGTCTCGGAGAAGTATTTT. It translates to CASSEGGLVSEKYF.

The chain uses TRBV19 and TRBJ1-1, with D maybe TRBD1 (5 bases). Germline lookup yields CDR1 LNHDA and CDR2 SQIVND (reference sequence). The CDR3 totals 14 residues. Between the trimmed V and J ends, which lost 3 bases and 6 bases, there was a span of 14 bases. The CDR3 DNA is TGTGCCAGTAGTATTGGTGGGGCGGGGTCTGAAGCTTTCTTT. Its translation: CASSIGGAGSEAFF.

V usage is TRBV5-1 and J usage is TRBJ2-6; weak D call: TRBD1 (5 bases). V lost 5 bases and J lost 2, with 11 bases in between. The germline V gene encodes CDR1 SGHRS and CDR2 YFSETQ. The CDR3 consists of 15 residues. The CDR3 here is CASRTQGTGANVLTF. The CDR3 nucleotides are TGCGCCAGCAGGACTCAGGGTACTGGGGCCAACGTCCTGACTTTC. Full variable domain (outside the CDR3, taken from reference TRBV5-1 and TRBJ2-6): KAGVTQTPRYLIKTRGQQVTLSCSPISGHRSVSWYQQTPGQGLQFLFEYFSETQRNKGNFPGRFSGRQFSNSRSEMNVSTLELGDSALYLCASRTQGTGANVLTFGAGSRLTVL.

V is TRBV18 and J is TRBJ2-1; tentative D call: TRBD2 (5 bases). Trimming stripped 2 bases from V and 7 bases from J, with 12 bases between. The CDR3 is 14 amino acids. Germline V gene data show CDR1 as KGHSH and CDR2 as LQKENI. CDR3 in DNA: TGTGCCAGCTCACCATCAATGGGCGGGAATGAGCAGTTCTTC. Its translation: CASSPSMGGNEQFF.

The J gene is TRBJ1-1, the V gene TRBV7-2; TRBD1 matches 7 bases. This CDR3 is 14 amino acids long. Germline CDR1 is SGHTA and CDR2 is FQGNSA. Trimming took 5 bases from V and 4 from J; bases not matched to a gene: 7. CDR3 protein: CASSRGQTATEAFF. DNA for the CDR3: TGTGCCAGCAGCAGGGGACAGACGGCCACTGAAGCTTTCTTT. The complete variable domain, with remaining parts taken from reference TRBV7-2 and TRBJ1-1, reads GAGVSQSPSNKVTEKGKDVELRCDPISGHTALYWYRQSLGQGLEFLIYFQGNSAPDKSGLPSDRFSAERTGGSVSTLTIQRTQQEDSAVYLCASSRGQTATEAFFGQGTRLTVV.

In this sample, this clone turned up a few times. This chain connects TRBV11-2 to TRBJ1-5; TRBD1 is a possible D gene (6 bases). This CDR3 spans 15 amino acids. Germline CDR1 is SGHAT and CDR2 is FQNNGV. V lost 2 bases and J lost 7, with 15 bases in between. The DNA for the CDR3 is TGTGCCAGCAGCTTATCGACTGGGGGCCGCCAGCCCCAGCATTTT. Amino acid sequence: CASSLSTGGRQPQHF.

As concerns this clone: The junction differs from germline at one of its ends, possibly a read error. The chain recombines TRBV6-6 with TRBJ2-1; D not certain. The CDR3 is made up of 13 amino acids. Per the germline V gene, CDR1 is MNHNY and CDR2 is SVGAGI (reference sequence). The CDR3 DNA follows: TGTGTCAGCAGTCCAGGTGGCTACAATGAGCAGTTCTTC. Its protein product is CVSSPGGYNEQFF.

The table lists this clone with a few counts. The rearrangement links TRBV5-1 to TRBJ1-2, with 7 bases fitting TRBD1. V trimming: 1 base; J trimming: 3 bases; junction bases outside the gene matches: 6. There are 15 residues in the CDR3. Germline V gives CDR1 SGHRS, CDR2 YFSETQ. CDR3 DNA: TGCGCCAGCAGCTTGAGTGGCGACAGGGACTATGGCTACACCTTC. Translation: CASSLSGDRDYGYTF. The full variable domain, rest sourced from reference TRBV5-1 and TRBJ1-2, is KAGVTQTPRYLIKTRGQQVTLSCSPISGHRSVSWYQQTPGQGLQFLFEYFSETQRNKGNFPGRFSGRQFSNSRSEMNVSTLELGDSALYLCASSLSGDRDYGYTFGSGTRLTVV.

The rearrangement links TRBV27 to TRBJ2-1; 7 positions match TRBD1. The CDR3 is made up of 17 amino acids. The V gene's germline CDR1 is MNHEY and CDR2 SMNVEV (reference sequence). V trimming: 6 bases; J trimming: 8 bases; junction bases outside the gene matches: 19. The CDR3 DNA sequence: TGTGCCAGCAGAGAGGGCGGCGAGGCCGACAGGGAACATGAGCAGTTCTTC. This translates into CASREGGEADREHEQFF.